This is a list of T cell receptor beta chains from one sample in a study of cytomegalovirus exposure and HLA in healthy donors. Profiling relied on immunoSEQ multiplex PCR, and the TCRdb table lists in-frame clones only, not all of them. The sample has around 170,000 clones; approximately 88% are singletons. The sequenced sample was PBMCs. These receptors were collected from a woman aged 50 to 60 in good health and CMV-seropositive. Both conserved end residues are part of each CDR3. The order of the fields is V gene, D gene, clone size, J gene, CDR3 DNA, CDR3 protein. D genes are given only for firm matches. Expanded clones get a size class; other rows say once, few or many, or leave the size out.

V: TRBV9
D: TRBD2
size: few
J: TRBJ2-3
DNA: TGTGCCAGCAGCCCACTACCGGGAGGGGGCACAGATACGCAGTATTTT
CDR3: CASSPLPGGGTDTQYF

V: TRBV7-2
D: TRBD2
size: -
J: TRBJ2-2
DNA: TGTGCCAGCAATAACCGGGGGGTCGGGGAGCTGTTTTTT
CDR3: CASNNRGVGELFF

V: TRBV9
D: -
size: few
J: TRBJ2-7
DNA: TGTGCCAGCAGCGTAGTAGGAATCCCGGGCTACGAGCAGTACTTC
CDR3: CASSVVGIPGYEQYF

V: TRBV7-2
D: -
size: -
J: TRBJ2-1
DNA: TGTGCCAGCAGCTTAAATAGTCGCCCGCCCGCCTACAATGAGCAGTTCTTC
CDR3: CASSLNSRPPAYNEQFF

V: TRBV5-5
D: -
size: once
J: TRBJ2-2
DNA: TGTGCCAGCAGCCGAGCGGGGAACACCGGGGAGCTGTTTTTT
CDR3: CASSRAGNTGELFF

V: TRBV27
D: TRBD1
size: -
J: TRBJ1-5
DNA: TGTGCCAGCAGCTCCGTCGGAGCCAGGGGGCTACAGCCCCAGCATTTT
CDR3: CASSSVGARGLQPQHF

V: TRBV5-1
D: -
size: few
J: TRBJ2-7
DNA: TGCGCCAGCAGCTTGGCCGACAGTTCCTACGAGCAGTACTTC
CDR3: CASSLADSSYEQYF

V: TRBV19
D: TRBD1
size: -
J: TRBJ1-5
DNA: TGTGCCAGTAGTATCCTACAGGGGAGTAGCAATCAGCCCCAGCATTTT
CDR3: CASSILQGSSNQPQHF

V: TRBV5-8
D: -
size: -
J: TRBJ1-5
DNA: TGTGCCAGCAGCTTGGCAACTGCGGCAGCATATAGCAATCAGCCCCAGCATTTT
CDR3: CASSLATAAAYSNQPQHF

V: TRBV7-9
D: -
size: -
J: TRBJ2-7
DNA: TGTGCCAGCAGCTTAGTACCGACCGCAACGGGCGAGCAGTACTTC
CDR3: CASSLVPTATGEQYF

V: TRBV10-3
D: TRBD2
size: -
J: TRBJ2-7
DNA: TGTGCCATCAGTCGGACGGCGGGAGACGAGCAGTACTTC
CDR3: CAISRTAGDEQYF

V: TRBV10-2
D: -
size: -
J: TRBJ2-7
DNA: TGCGCCAGCAGCGGGACCCAGGGGAGCTCCTACGAGCAGTACTTC
CDR3: CASSGTQGSSYEQYF

V: TRBV7-2
D: -
size: -
J: TRBJ1-1
DNA: TGTGCCAGCAGCTTAGGGTCGAGGACACACCGGAACACTGAAGCTTTCTTT
CDR3: CASSLGSRTHRNTEAFF

V: TRBV6-5
D: -
size: -
J: TRBJ2-1
DNA: TGTGCCAGCAGTTACTCCGAAGGGGGTCAGCAGTTCTTC
CDR3: CASSYSEGGQQFF

V: TRBV30
D: TRBD1
size: few
J: TRBJ1-2
DNA: TGTGCCGGATACAGGGGGTCAGGGGGCTACACCTTC
CDR3: CAGYRGSGGYTF

V: TRBV6-5
D: -
size: -
J: TRBJ1-1
DNA: TGTGCCAGCAGTGAACCAGGCTTCAACACTGAAGCTTTCTTT
CDR3: CASSEPGFNTEAFF

V: TRBV7-8
D: TRBD1
size: -
J: TRBJ1-2
DNA: TGTGCCAGCAGCGCCAGGGGGGTCTATGGCTACACCTTC
CDR3: CASSARGVYGYTF

V: TRBV5-6
D: -
size: once
J: TRBJ2-5
DNA: TGTGCCAGCAGCTTGGCCATCGAGACCCAGTACTTC
CDR3: CASSLAIETQYF

V: TRBV7-2
D: -
size: -
J: TRBJ2-6
DNA: TGTGCCAGCAGCTTAATGAGCTCTGGGGCCAACGTCCTGACTTTC
CDR3: CASSLMSSGANVLTF

V: TRBV5-8
D: -
size: -
J: TRBJ1-4
DNA: TGTGCCAGCAGCTTAGATGGGAGAGGTGAAAAACTGTTTTTT
CDR3: CASSLDGRGEKLFF

V: TRBV2
D: -
size: -
J: TRBJ2-2
DNA: TGTGCCAGCGGGGGGTGGCGAAACACCGGGGAGCTGTTTTTT
CDR3: CASGGWRNTGELFF

V: TRBV18
D: TRBD2
size: -
J: TRBJ2-1
DNA: TGTGCCAGCTCACCCAAGCGGGAAGACTACAATGAGCAGTTCTTC
CDR3: CASSPKREDYNEQFF

V: TRBV29-1
D: -
size: -
J: TRBJ1-1
DNA: TGCAGCGTCTACAGGGAACTGGGCACTGAAGCTTTCTTT
CDR3: CSVYRELGTEAFF

V: TRBV11-2
D: TRBD2
size: -
J: TRBJ2-2
DNA: TGTGCCAGCAGCTTAGGACTAGCGGGGAACACCGGGGAGCTGTTTTTT
CDR3: CASSLGLAGNTGELFF

V: TRBV19
D: TRBD2
size: -
J: TRBJ2-5
DNA: TGTGCCAGTAGGAAACTAGCGGGGAGTTCGGGAGAGACCCAGTACTTC
CDR3: CASRKLAGSSGETQYF

V: TRBV6-1
D: -
size: -
J: TRBJ1-5
DNA: TGTGCCAGCAGTGGTTATAATCAGCCCCAGCATTTT
CDR3: CASSGYNQPQHF

V: TRBV7-2
D: -
size: -
J: TRBJ2-7
DNA: TGTGCCAGCAGCTTCCCGGGGATGGGGTACGAGCAGTACTTC
CDR3: CASSFPGMGYEQYF

V: TRBV5-6
D: -
size: -
J: TRBJ2-1
DNA: TGTGCCAGCAGCGCCCCCGACTGGCACAATGAGCAGTTCTTC
CDR3: CASSAPDWHNEQFF

V: TRBV2
D: TRBD1
size: once
J: TRBJ1-6
DNA: TGTGCCAGCAAGTTGGGACAGGTTGACTCACCCCTCCACTTT
CDR3: CASKLGQVDSPLHF

V: TRBV6-5
D: TRBD1
size: -
J: TRBJ1-2
DNA: TGTGCCAGCAGTTCCCGACAGGGGGGTAAGGGATATGGCTACACCTTC
CDR3: CASSSRQGGKGYGYTF

V: TRBV4-3
D: -
size: -
J: TRBJ2-1
DNA: TGCGCCAGCAGCCAACAAGGTGGAGGGGATGAGCAGTTCTTC
CDR3: CASSQQGGGDEQFF

V: TRBV28
D: -
size: -
J: TRBJ1-4
DNA: TGTGCCGGGGGGACTGAAAAACTGTTTTTT
CDR3: CAGGTEKLFF

V: TRBV11-2
D: -
size: -
J: TRBJ1-1
DNA: TGTGCCAGCTCCTTCAGGGAGGATACTGAAGCTTTCTTT
CDR3: CASSFREDTEAFF

V: TRBV5-4
D: TRBD1
size: few
J: TRBJ1-2
DNA: TGCGCCAGCAGCCCGCGGACAGGGGATGATTATGGCTACACCTTC
CDR3: CASSPRTGDDYGYTF

V: TRBV6-1
D: TRBD1
size: -
J: TRBJ1-2
DNA: TGTGCCAGCAATCGGGACAGGGGAAGCTATGGCTACACCTTC
CDR3: CASNRDRGSYGYTF

V: TRBV5-5
D: TRBD2
size: -
J: TRBJ2-1
DNA: TGTGCCAGCAGCCCGGGGAGGGTCGGTTACAATGAGCAGTTCTTC
CDR3: CASSPGRVGYNEQFF